What follows are 30 T cell receptor beta chains derived from one specimen sequenced in a study of shared clonotypes between healthy human individuals. This table comes from immunoSEQ multiplex PCR, and its TCRdb copy is limited to in-frame clones, with some not included. The repertoire holds 2 million to 2.5 million clones, approximately 94% seen once, with 0.9% to 1.4% in the top ten. Only CD45RO-negative cells positively selected for CCR7 counted as naive CD8 cells, so terminally differentiated effector memory CD45RA+ cells were excluded. Source material: naive CD8+ T cells sorted from blood. These TCRs come from a man younger than 35 in good health.

This chain uses TRBV5-1 with TRBJ2-7, with D possibly TRBD2 on 6 matching bases. Germline V CDR1 and CDR2: SGHRS, YFSETQ. V was cut by 0 bases and J by 1 base, with 11 bases left in between. The CDR3 has 15 amino acids. In DNA, the CDR3 is TGCGCCAGCAGCTTGGATCCCGGGACTTCCTACGAGCAGTACTTC. It is translated as CASSLDPGTSYEQYF. The full variable domain, with the rest looked up from reference TRBV5-1 and TRBJ2-7, is KAGVTQTPRYLIKTRGQQVTLSCSPISGHRSVSWYQQTPGQGLQFLFEYFSETQRNKGNFPGRFSGRQFSNSRSEMNVSTLELGDSALYLCASSLDPGTSYEQYFGPGTRLTVT.

The chain joins TRBV15 to TRBJ2-7, with a weak D call TRBD2 (6 bases). The length of the CDR3 is 13 residues. Germline loops: CDR1 LNHNV, CDR2 YYDKDF (reference sequence). Trimming cost V 0 bases and J 6 bases, with 9 bases left between them. In DNA, the CDR3 is TGTGCCACCAGCAGAGATCGCGGGGTCGAGCAGTACTTC. Its translation: CATSRDRGVEQYF.

The chain recombines TRBV2 with TRBJ1-3, with 8 bases matching TRBD1. Germline V lookup: CDR1 SNHLY, CDR2 FYNNEI. The CDR3 consists of 15 residues. The trim removed 3 bases at V and 0 bases at J, leaving 1 base unmatched. CDR3 coding DNA: TGTGCCAGCAGTGAGGGACAGGCCTCTGGAAACACCATATATTTT. This encodes CASSEGQASGNTIYF.

A note on this clone: This specimen includes other DNA sequences encoding the same CDR3. The chain combines TRBV6-6 with TRBJ2-7, with 7 positions matching TRBD1. CDR1 and CDR2 from the germline V gene are MNHNY and SVGAGI (reference sequence). J gave up 2 bases and V 2 bases, and 3 bases lay outside the gene matches. The CDR3 contains 14 residues. As DNA, the CDR3 is TGTGCCAGCAGTTACGGTGGACAGGCCTACGAGCAGTACTTC. Translation: CASSYGGQAYEQYF.

CDR3 in DNA: TGTGCCAGCAGTGAAGGGAGGGGAGACGAGCAGTACTTC. Its translation: CASSEGRGDEQYF. The V gene is TRBV6-1, the J gene TRBJ2-7; D is perhaps TRBD2 (6 bases). The V and J ends lost 1 base and 5 bases respectively, with 9 bases between them. Germline V lookup: CDR1 MNHNS, CDR2 SASEGT. This CDR3 is built from 13 residues.

The rearrangement joins TRBV4-1 to TRBJ2-2; a weak D match, TRBD2 (5 bases). Germline V gives CDR1 MGHRA, CDR2 YSYEKL. V dropped 0 bases and J dropped 6 bases, with 11 bases sitting between them. CDR3 size: 15 residues. The CDR3 DNA sequence: TGCGCCAGCAGCCAAGATACGTCTAGCCCCGGGGAGCTGTTTTTT. It specifies CASSQDTSSPGELFF.

This clone was picked up one time. One end of the junction varies from germline; a read error may be responsible. The genes are TRBV30 and TRBJ2-5, with 9 bases matching TRBD1. Per germline, CDR1 GTSNPN and CDR2 SVGIG (reference sequence). The CDR3 is 15 residues long. The CDR3 protein is CTWDRFGTGRETQYF. In nucleotides, the CDR3 is TGTACCTGGGACAGATTCGGGACAGGGCGAGAGACCCAGTACTTC.

V is TRBV4-1 and J is TRBJ1-5; 9 bases agree with TRBD1. V shed 4 bases and J 0 bases; nucleotides not matched to a gene: 4. The length of the CDR3 is 16 residues. Germline CDR1 MGHRA, CDR2 YSYEKL. CDR3 residues: CASSLRDRDSNQPQHF. The CDR3 DNA follows: TGCGCCAGCAGCCTCCGGGACAGGGATAGCAATCAGCCCCAGCATTTT.

This chain uses TRBV7-9 with TRBJ1-1, with 9 bases matching TRBD1. The CDR3 covers 15 residues. The junction had 9 bases not matched to a gene; V was cut back by 7 bases and J by 3 bases. Germline V gene sequence: CDR1 SEHNR, CDR2 FQNEAQ (reference sequence). For the CDR3, the DNA is TGTGCCAGCACCACTCCCCGGACAGGGGACACTGAAGCTTTCTTT. Translated: CASTTPRTGDTEAFF.

The table lists this clone with a count of one. Other DNA sequences from this sample encode an identical CDR3 as well. The chain is built from TRBV27 and TRBJ2-3, with no clear D. V lost 1 base, J lost 2 bases, and 7 bases lay in between. Germline CDR1 MNHEY, CDR2 SMNVEV (reference sequence). The CDR3 is made up of 14 amino acids. CDR3 sequence reads: CASSLLGSTDTQYF. CDR3 bases: TGTGCCAGCAGTTTATTAGGGTCCACAGATACGCAGTATTTT.

CDR3 DNA: TGCGCCAGCAGCCAAGAATCGGATGTTAGCTTCTACGAGCAGTACTTC. Translating gives CASSQESDVSFYEQYF. This chain uses TRBV4-1 with TRBJ2-7; no clear D gene. This CDR3 has 16 residues. Trimming left V 0 bases short and J 3 bases short, with 15 bases between. CDR1 and CDR2 from the germline V gene are MGHRA and YSYEKL.

This rearrangement joins TRBV7-6 to TRBJ2-7; D call uncertain. This CDR3 region has 15 residues. CDR1 and CDR2 (germline): SGHVS, FNYEAQ. V shed 1 base and J shed 3 bases, with 13 bases lying between them. CDR3 in amino acids: CASSLEGTVGYEQYF. CDR3 bases: TGTGCCAGCAGCTTAGAAGGTACAGTGGGCTACGAGCAGTACTTC.

This sequence joins TRBV25-1 and TRBJ2-1, with unresolved D. With 4 bases removed from V and 9 bases from J, the gap between germline ends came to 16 bases. The germline gives CDR1 MGHDK, CDR2 SYGVNS. This CDR3 spans 14 amino acids. CDR3 in DNA: TGTGCCAGCAGTGCCCTCGACTCGGGCGGTGAGCAGTTCTTC. Protein: CASSALDSGGEQFF.

This sequence joins TRBV27 and TRBJ2-7; 9 bases line up with TRBD2. Germline assignment: CDR1 MNHEY and CDR2 SMNVEV (reference sequence). Trimming cost V 7 bases and J 3 bases; bases outside gene matches: 7. CDR3 length: 14 residues. The CDR3 DNA reads TGTGCCAGCAAATTCGGCGGGGGGGACTACGAGCAGTACTTC. Translation: CASKFGGGDYEQYF.

In regard to this clone: Other DNA sequences in this specimen translate into the identical CDR3. V usage is TRBV7-9 and J usage is TRBJ1-2; D call uncertain. This CDR3 region has 12 residues. The V end lost 3 bases, the J end lost 7 bases, and 9 bases lay between the germline ends. Per the germline V gene, CDR1 is SEHNR and CDR2 is FQNEAQ (reference sequence). The CDR3 protein is CASSFGEGGYTF. CDR3 in DNA: TGTGCCAGCAGCTTCGGGGAAGGTGGCTACACCTTC.

The rearrangement joins TRBV5-1 to TRBJ1-2; the match to TRBD1 covers 9 bases. Germline CDR1 reads SGHRS; CDR2 reads YFSETQ. This CDR3 contains 15 residues. V shed 4 bases, J shed 3 bases, and the junction held 7 bases outside the gene matches. The CDR3 reads CASSAGQGLDYGYTF. In DNA form, the CDR3 reads TGCGCCAGCAGCGCGGGACAGGGTCTGGACTATGGCTACACCTTC. Full variable domain (remainder filled in from reference TRBV5-1 and TRBJ1-2): KAGVTQTPRYLIKTRGQQVTLSCSPISGHRSVSWYQQTPGQGLQFLFEYFSETQRNKGNFPGRFSGRQFSNSRSEMNVSTLELGDSALYLCASSAGQGLDYGYTFGSGTRLTVV.

A note on this clone: Within the sample, other DNA sequences also encode this same CDR3. The CDR3 spells CASSVGGGGEQFF. In DNA, the CDR3 is TGTGCCAGCAGCGTAGGTGGGGGTGGCGAGCAGTTCTTC. V gene TRBV9 combines with J gene TRBJ2-1; D may correspond to TRBD1 or TRBD2 (5 bases each). The CDR3 contains 13 residues. Trimming took off 0 bases at V and 10 bases at J, with 11 bases between the two ends. Germline-derived CDR1 and CDR2 are SGDLS and YYNGEE.

This rearrangement joins TRBV4-2 to TRBJ2-1; TRBD2 might be the D (6 bases). Germline V gene lookup returns CDR1 LGHNA and CDR2 YNFKEQ. CDR3 length: 17 amino acids. V was cut by 0 bases and J by 6 bases, with 18 bases left in between. The CDR3 region is CASSQEAGSPGVNEQFF. The CDR3 DNA reads as TGTGCCAGCAGCCAAGAAGCCGGCTCCCCGGGGGTCAATGAGCAGTTCTTC.

The gene calls are TRBV28 and TRBJ2-3; possibly TRBD1 for D (6 bases). This CDR3 is 18 amino acids long. The germline V and J ends were trimmed by 5 bases and 2 bases, with 23 bases remaining between them. In germline, CDR1 is MDHEN, CDR2 SYDVKM. The CDR3 bases are TGTGCCAGCAGTACGATCTCCGGGACAACCTTGGTCACAGATACGCAGTATTTT. The encoded protein is CASSTISGTTLVTDTQYF.

The J gene is TRBJ2-7, the V gene TRBV19, with TRBD2 matching over 7 bases. Germline V gene lookup returns CDR1 LNHDA and CDR2 SQIVND (reference sequence). The CDR3 covers 15 residues. Germline trimming cut 1 base from V and 1 base from J; bases unmatched to any gene: 4. CDR3 in amino acids: CASSIGREQSYEQYF. CDR3 coding DNA: TGTGCCAGTAGTATAGGGCGGGAGCAATCCTACGAGCAGTACTTC.

The chain is built from TRBV12-5 and TRBJ2-1; D is unresolved. Germline lookup yields CDR1 LGHNT and CDR2 FRNRAP. There are 12 residues in the CDR3. Trimming removed 1 base from V and 7 bases from J, with 5 bases in between. The CDR3 loop reads CASGLDGNEQFF. The DNA for the CDR3 is TGTGCTAGTGGTTTGGACGGGAATGAGCAGTTCTTC.

V and J are TRBV7-6 and TRBJ2-1; 12 positions agree with TRBD2. This CDR3 comprises 18 residues. CDR1 is SGHVS and CDR2 is FNYEAQ in the germline V gene. V was pared by 7 bases and J by 3 bases, with 13 bases of the junction left unmatched. This chain's CDR3 is CASTRTSGATDFYNEQFF. Here the CDR3 DNA reads TGTGCCAGCACAAGGACTAGCGGGGCTACGGATTTCTACAATGAGCAGTTCTTC.

The V and J genes are TRBV29-1 and TRBJ2-3, with 13 bases matching TRBD2. This CDR3 is 16 amino acids long. Unmatched junction bases numbered 8, after V lost 2 bases and J lost 6 bases. Germline CDR1 SQVTM, CDR2 ANQGSEA. This chain's CDR3 is CSVEFMGLAGSDTQYF. CDR3 nucleotides: TGCAGCGTTGAATTTATGGGACTAGCGGGATCTGATACGCAGTATTTT.

CDR3 sequence reads: CASSVRGIADQPQHF. Written as DNA, the CDR3 is TGTGCCAGCAGCGTCCGGGGTATTGCTGATCAGCCCCAGCATTTT. The rearrangement joins TRBV9 to TRBJ1-5; D is unclear. Germline lookup yields CDR1 SGDLS and CDR2 YYNGEE. V lost 2 bases, J lost 5 bases, and 14 bases lay in between. CDR3 length equals 15 residues. The full variable domain, its missing parts supplied by reference TRBV9 and TRBJ1-5, is DSGVTQTPKHLITATGQRVTLRCSPRSGDLSVYWYQQSLDQGLQFLIQYYNGEERAKGNILERFSAQQFPDLHSELNLSSLELGDSALYFCASSVRGIADQPQHFGDGTRLSIL.

Here the CDR3 reads CSGSKREYQEAFF. DNA for the CDR3: TGCAGCGGCTCGAAGCGGGAGTATCAAGAAGCTTTCTTT. The rearrangement links TRBV29-1 to TRBJ1-1; D remains ambiguous. Germline V gene sequence: CDR1 SQVTM, CDR2 ANQGSEA. Trimming stripped 7 bases from V and 8 bases from J, with 20 bases between. The CDR3 runs to 13 residues.

The CDR3 is CASSELGIENTEAFF. The CDR3 DNA reads as TGCGCCAGCAGTGAGCTGGGGATAGAAAACACTGAAGCTTTCTTT. The J gene is TRBJ1-1, the V gene TRBV10-2, with D unresolved. The CDR3 is 15 residues long. The germline gives CDR1 WSHSY, CDR2 SAAADI. Trimming left V 2 bases short and J 2 bases short, with 12 bases between.

This clone showed up just a few times. This chain connects TRBV6-6 to TRBJ2-7, with 8 bases identical to TRBD2. The CDR3 has 15 amino acids. In germline, CDR1 is MNHNY, CDR2 SVGAGI (reference sequence). The J segment lost 0 bases and the V segment lost 5 bases, leaving 6 bases of the junction unmatched. This CDR3 reads CASSRAGDPSYEQYF. CDR3 coding DNA: TGTGCCAGCAGTCGAGCGGGAGACCCCTCCTACGAGCAGTACTTC.

This chain connects TRBV5-5 to TRBJ2-7; D remains unclear. V lost 0 bases and J 0 bases, leaving 7 bases between the germline ends. The CDR3 runs to 14 residues. Germline V gene sequence: CDR1 SGHKS, CDR2 YYEKEE (reference sequence). As DNA, the CDR3 is TGTGCCAGCAGCTTGGTGGCACCCTCCTACGAGCAGTACTTC. Encoded protein: CASSLVAPSYEQYF. The variable domain in full, with the rest retrieved from reference TRBV5-5 and TRBJ2-7, is DAGVTQSPTHLIKTRGQQVTLRCSPISGHKSVSWYQQVLGQGPQFIFQYYEKEERGRGNFPDRFSARQFPNYSSELNVNALLLGDSALYLCASSLVAPSYEQYFGPGTRLTVT.

This chain connects TRBV25-1 to TRBJ1-2; TRBD1 is a possible D gene (5 bases). The CDR3 contains 11 residues. Germline CDR1 and CDR2: MGHDK and SYGVNS. The ends were cut back, 4 bases at V and 7 bases at J, with 7 bases in the middle. CDR3 region: CASSVGAGYTF. The DNA for the CDR3 is TGTGCCAGCAGTGTAGGGGCTGGCTACACCTTC.

The rearrangement links TRBV10-2 to TRBJ2-3; D may be TRBD2 (6 bases). Trimming stripped 6 bases from V and 3 bases from J, with 16 bases between. CDR3 size: 15 residues. Looked up from germline, CDR1 is WSHSY and CDR2 is SAAADI. Here the CDR3 reads CASSEAGLRTDTQYF. In nucleotides, the CDR3 is TGCGCCAGCAGCGAGGCGGGACTGAGGACAGATACGCAGTATTTT.